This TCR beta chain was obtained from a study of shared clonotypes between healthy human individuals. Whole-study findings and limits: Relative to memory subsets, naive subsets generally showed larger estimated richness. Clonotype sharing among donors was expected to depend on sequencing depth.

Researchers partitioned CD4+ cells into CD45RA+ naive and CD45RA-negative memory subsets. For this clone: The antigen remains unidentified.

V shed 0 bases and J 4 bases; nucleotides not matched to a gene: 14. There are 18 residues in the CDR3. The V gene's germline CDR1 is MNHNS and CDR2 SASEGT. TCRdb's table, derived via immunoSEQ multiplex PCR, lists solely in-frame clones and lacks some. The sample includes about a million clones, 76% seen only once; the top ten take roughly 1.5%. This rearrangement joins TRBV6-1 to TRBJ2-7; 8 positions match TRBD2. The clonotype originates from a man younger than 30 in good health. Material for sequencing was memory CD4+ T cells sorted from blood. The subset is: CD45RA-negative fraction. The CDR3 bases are TGTGCCAGCAGTGAAGCGCCCCCCGGGGGGGTGGGATTTTACGAGCAGTACTTC. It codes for CASSEAPPGGVGFYEQYF.